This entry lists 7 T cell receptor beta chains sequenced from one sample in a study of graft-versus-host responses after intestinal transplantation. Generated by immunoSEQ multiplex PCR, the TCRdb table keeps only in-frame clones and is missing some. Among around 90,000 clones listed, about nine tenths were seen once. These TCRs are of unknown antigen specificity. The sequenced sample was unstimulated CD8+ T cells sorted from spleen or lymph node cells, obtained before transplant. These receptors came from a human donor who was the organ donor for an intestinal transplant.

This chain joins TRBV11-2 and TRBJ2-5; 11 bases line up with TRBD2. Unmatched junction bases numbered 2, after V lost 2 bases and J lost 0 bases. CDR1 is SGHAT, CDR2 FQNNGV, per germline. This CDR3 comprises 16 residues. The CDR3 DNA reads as TGTGCCAGCAGCTTACTAGCGGGGGGATACCAAGAGACCCAGTACTTC. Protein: CASSLLAGGYQETQYF.

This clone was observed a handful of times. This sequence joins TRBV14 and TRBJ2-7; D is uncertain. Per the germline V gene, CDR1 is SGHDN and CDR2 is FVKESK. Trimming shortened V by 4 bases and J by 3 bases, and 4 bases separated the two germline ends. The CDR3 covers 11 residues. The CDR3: CASSLRYEQYF. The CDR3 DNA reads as TGTGCCAGCAGCCTTCGCTACGAGCAGTACTTC.

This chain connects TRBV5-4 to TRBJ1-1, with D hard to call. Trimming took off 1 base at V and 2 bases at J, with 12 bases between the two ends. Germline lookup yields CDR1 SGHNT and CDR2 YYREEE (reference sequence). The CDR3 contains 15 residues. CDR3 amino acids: CASSLFSQVNTEAFF. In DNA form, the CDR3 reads TGTGCCAGCAGCTTGTTTTCGCAGGTTAACACTGAAGCTTTCTTT.

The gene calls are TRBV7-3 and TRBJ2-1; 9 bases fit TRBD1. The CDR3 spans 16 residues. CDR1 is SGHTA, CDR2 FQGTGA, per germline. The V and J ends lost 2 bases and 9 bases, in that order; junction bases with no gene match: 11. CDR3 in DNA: TGTGCCAGCAGCTTACCGGGGACAGGGCTCCCGATTGAGCAGTTCTTC. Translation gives CASSLPGTGLPIEQFF.

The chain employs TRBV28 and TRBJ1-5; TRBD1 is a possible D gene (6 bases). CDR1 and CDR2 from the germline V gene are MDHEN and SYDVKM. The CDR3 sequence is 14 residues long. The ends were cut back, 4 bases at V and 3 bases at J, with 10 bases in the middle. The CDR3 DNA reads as TGTGCCAGCAGTTCGGACAGTACCAATCAGCCCCAGCATTTT. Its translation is CASSSDSTNQPQHF.

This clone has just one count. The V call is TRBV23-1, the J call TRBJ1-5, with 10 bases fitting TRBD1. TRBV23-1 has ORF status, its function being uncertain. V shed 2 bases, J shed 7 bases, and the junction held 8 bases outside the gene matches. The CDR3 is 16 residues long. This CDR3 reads CASSQRGTGVEQPQHF. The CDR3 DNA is TGCGCCAGCAGTCAACGGGGGACAGGGGTGGAACAGCCCCAGCATTTT.

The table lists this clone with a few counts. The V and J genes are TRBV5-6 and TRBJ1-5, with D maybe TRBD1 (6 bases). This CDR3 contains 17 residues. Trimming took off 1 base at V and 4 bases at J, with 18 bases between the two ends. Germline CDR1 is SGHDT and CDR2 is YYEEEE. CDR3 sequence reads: CASSLSDSEIANQPQHF. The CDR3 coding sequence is TGTGCCAGCAGCTTGTCGGACAGCGAAATAGCTAATCAGCCCCAGCATTTT.